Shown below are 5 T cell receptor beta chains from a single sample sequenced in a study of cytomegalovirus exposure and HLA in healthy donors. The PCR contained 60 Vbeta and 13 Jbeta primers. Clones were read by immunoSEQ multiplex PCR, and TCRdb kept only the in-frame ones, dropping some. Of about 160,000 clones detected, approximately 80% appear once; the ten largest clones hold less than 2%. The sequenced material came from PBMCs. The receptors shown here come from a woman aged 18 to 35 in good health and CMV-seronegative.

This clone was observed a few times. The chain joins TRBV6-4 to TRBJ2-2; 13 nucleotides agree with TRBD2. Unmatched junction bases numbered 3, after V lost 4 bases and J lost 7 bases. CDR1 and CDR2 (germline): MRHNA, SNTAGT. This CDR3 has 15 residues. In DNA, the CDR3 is TGTGCCAGCAGTGGACTAGCGGGAGGAGGCGGGGAGCTGTTTTTT. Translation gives CASSGLAGGGGELFF.

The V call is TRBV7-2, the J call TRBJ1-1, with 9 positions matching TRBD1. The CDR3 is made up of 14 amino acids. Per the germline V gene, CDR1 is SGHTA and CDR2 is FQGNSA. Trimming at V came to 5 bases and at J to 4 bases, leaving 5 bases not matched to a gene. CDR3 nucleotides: TGTGCCAGCAGCGCAACAGGGGGCGGCACTGAAGCTTTCTTT. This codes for CASSATGGGTEAFF.

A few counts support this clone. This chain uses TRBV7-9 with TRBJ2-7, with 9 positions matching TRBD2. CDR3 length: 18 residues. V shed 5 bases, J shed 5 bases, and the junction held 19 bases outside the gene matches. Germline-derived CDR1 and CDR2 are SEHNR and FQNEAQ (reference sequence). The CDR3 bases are TGTGCCAGCAGCCGACCGGGACTAGCAACACACTTCGAGAACGAGCAGTACTTC. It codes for CASSRPGLATHFENEQYF.

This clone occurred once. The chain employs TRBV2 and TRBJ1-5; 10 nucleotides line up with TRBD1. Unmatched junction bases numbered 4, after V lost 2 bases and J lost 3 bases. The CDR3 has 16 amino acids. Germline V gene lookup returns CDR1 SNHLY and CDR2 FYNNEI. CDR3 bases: TGTGCCAGCAGTGAAATGGGACAGGGGAACAATCAGCCCCAGCATTTT. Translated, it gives CASSEMGQGNNQPQHF.

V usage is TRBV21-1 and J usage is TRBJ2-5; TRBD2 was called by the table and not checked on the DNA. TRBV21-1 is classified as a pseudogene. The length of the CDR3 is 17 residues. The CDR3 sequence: CASKVNSGRGRRETQYF. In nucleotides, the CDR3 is TGTGCCAGCAAGGTCAACAGCGGGAGGGGTCGGCGGGAGACCCAGTACTTC.